There are a few counts of the clone carrying this TCR beta chain. This sample was included in a study of T-cell reconstitution after alpha-beta-depleted transplantation in children. Trimming took off 4 bases at V and 5 bases at J, with 19 bases between the two ends. The germline gives CDR1 SEHNR, CDR2 FQNEAQ (reference sequence). This CDR3 spans 16 amino acids. A library of TCRbeta sequences, prepared with unique molecular identifiers, was generated. One entry per CDR3 protein, called by TCRdb with MiXCR from the PCR reads. The data show around 380,000 distinct CDR3 sequences, approximately 10% seen once.

This chain connects TRBV7-9 to TRBJ2-3; the D call may be TRBD1 or TRBD2 (5 bases each). The source of this sequence is a human donor who donated a stem cell graft to a child with acute myeloid leukemia. The sequenced sample was PBMCs from the stem cell graft donor, obtained from the stem cell graft. The CDR3 sequence: CASSSLGTGGLDTQYF. The CDR3 DNA follows: TGTGCCAGCAGCTCCCTGGGTACAGGAGGTTTAGATACGCAGTATTTT.